The TCR beta chain under discussion was sequenced for a study of graft-versus-host responses after intestinal transplantation. On the study more broadly: Recipients had multivisceral, liver-intestinal, or isolated intestinal transplants. The study's findings and limits: Recipient bone marrow held GvH clones, some seen earlier in ileum or blood. Peak levels of circulating GvH clones tracked with early post-transplant HvG declines.

V lost 8 bases to trimming and J lost 5 bases, with 16 bases between them. Germline CDR1 reads SNHLY; CDR2 reads FYNNEI. The CDR3 length is 13 residues. Tissue from the graft was processed to free its intraepithelial and lamina propria lymphocytes. Some clones are missing from TCRdb's copy, which holds only in-frame ones; the method was immunoSEQ multiplex PCR. The table records approximately 37,000 clones, roughly nine tenths of them present only once. Notes on this clone: Its antigen is unknown.

The specimen comprised ileum tissue, sampled about 28 weeks after intestinal transplant. The V call is TRBV2, the J call TRBJ2-7; D is possibly TRBD1 or TRBD2 (6 bases each). The receptor's source is a human patient who received an intestinal transplant, so some T cells may come from the graft donor. CDR3 amino acids: CASQKRGVDEQYF. The CDR3 DNA sequence: TGTGCCAGCCAAAAGAGGGGGGTCGACGAGCAGTACTTC.